This TCR beta chain was sequenced in a study of vaccination effects on CD4 cells after COVID-19. Study in general: The post-vaccine samples were taken, at the median, 72 days after the second dose.

About this clone itself: Its antigen is not identified.

Clones were sequenced by immunoSEQ multiplex PCR, and TCRdb holds only the in-frame ones, with some missing. The repertoire has tens of thousands of clones, 82% of them found once; the top ten carry about 1.6%. Study outcomes and limitations: Few convalescent patients were included, and no early post-infection timepoints were sampled.

Sequencing in the ViraFEST assay came after antigen-specific CD4+ T cells had been expanded with viral peptide pools, which were used to stimulate PBMC. Following an approximately ten-day culture, CD4+ T cells were purified. The participants, recipients of two vaccine doses, got either BNT162b2 or mRNA-1273. This clonotype was obtained from a human donor who received a COVID-19 vaccine. Some clones in this sample may be carry-over from other donors' samples. Sequences were derived from CD4+ T cells from PBMCs cultured with HCoV-NL63 spike peptides, sampled after COVID-19 vaccination.

This chain's CDR3 is CASTPGGASTDTQYF. The CDR3 bases are TGCGCCAGTACCCCAGGGGGAGCTAGCACAGATACGCAGTATTTT. This chain joins TRBV5-1 and TRBJ2-3, with 7 bases lining up with TRBD1. This CDR3 is 15 amino acids long. Germline assignment: CDR1 SGHRS and CDR2 YFSETQ. Losses at the gene ends were 8 bases for V and 0 bases for J; bases not matched to a gene: 9.